Listed here is a single T cell receptor (beta chain). The method was immunoSEQ multiplex PCR; TCRdb's version includes in-frame clones alone and lacks a portion of them. The sample includes 160,000 or so clones, nearly 80% of them seen just once. The data were taken from a study of blood T cell repertoires in COVID-19. This clonotype originated in a woman older than 75 with acute or convalescent COVID-19. The sample comprised peripheral blood.

The CDR3: CASKTGLASVPGSGANVLTF. CDR3 nucleotides: TGCGCCAGCAAGACCGGACTAGCCAGCGTACCTGGCTCTGGGGCCAACGTCCTGACTTTC. The chain combines TRBV10-1 with TRBJ2-6; 8 bases are shared with TRBD2. The CDR3 totals 20 residues. V shed 7 bases and J 0 bases; nucleotides not matched to a gene: 17. In germline, CDR1 is WNHNN, CDR2 SYGVQD (reference sequence).